The clone carrying this TCR beta chain was observed a single time. Its target is not known. Starting from 500 ng of total RNA, TCR libraries were made with linear amplification. One entry per CDR3 protein results from TCRdb running MiXCR on the reads. The repertoire holds around 200,000 distinct CDR3 sequences, with 65% to 75% as singletons. This entry is derived from a study of healthy donors' naive CD4 and CD8 T cells. Overall study findings and caveats: CDR3 charge plus V and J genes appeared to account for roughly 12% of CD4/CD8 variance.

Deletions cut 5 bases from V and 5 bases from J, with 8 bases between. The V gene's germline CDR1 is MNHEY and CDR2 SMNVEV (reference sequence). The CDR3 has 12 residues. The TCR comes from a pool of human donors in good health; the sample pools cells from several healthy donors. The specimen sequenced was naive CD4+ and CD8+ T cells sorted from blood, pooled from several donors. This sequence joins TRBV27 and TRBJ2-3; possible D gene TRBD2, 5 bases. The CDR3 region has the DNA TGTGCCAGCAGTGGACTCATAGATACGCAGTATTTT. Translated: CASSGLIDTQYF.